This entry is about one TCR beta chain. Its antigen remains unidentified. Assay used: immunoSEQ multiplex PCR; TCRdb lists only in-frame clones, some missing. The sample gives about 50,000 clones, around four fifths of which show up once; about 0.6% is in the top ten. The sample belongs to a study of memory CD4+ T cells and cytomegalovirus serostatus. Overall study context: Healthy Belgian adult donors included roughly ten CMV-positive and around 25 CMV-negative people. Findings and limits, study-wide: Suggested: most of the CMV-linked TCR signature lies in CD4+ memory cells.

The sort gate was single viable CD3+CD4+CD8-CD45RO+ cells for memory CD4+ T cells. Total CD4+ T cells were enriched by CD4 positive selection. The clonotype originates from an adult in good health and CMV-seronegative. What was sequenced was memory CD4+ T cells from blood.

CDR3 loop: CAWTGGTYEQYF. In DNA, the CDR3 is TGTGCCTGGACAGGGGGGACCTACGAGCAGTACTTC. V usage is TRBV30 and J usage is TRBJ2-7; tentatively, D is TRBD1 (7 bases). This CDR3 comprises 12 residues. Trimming left V 4 bases short and J 2 bases short, with 9 bases between. Germline CDR1 GTSNPN, CDR2 SVGIG (reference sequence).